A selection of T cell receptor beta chains follows, all from one sample in a study of beta chain features in type 1 diabetes. Some clones are missing from TCRdb's copy, which holds only in-frame ones; the method was immunoSEQ multiplex PCR. Of 300,000 or so clones listed, around 8% were seen once; the top ten hold less than 0.45%. Sequenced material: central memory CD4+ T cells from blood. These receptors originate from a woman between 18 and 30 years old in good health. CDR3s include the opening cysteine and the closing phenylalanine or tryptophan. D genes are given only for firm matches. Not all rows give a size; the values are once, few, many and, for expanded clones, a class.

CDR3,DNA,D,J,length,V,size
CASSLGGTSGYNEQFF,TGTGCCAGCAGCTTAGGTGGTACCAGCGGATACAATGAGCAGTTCTTC,.,TRBJ2-1,16,TRBV7-6,.
CASSYSSPRNYGYTF,TGTGCCAGCAGTTACTCGAGTCCGCGTAACTATGGCTACACCTTC,.,TRBJ1-2,15,TRBV6-6,few
CASSAGTSRTEAFF,TGTGCCAGCAGCGCGGGGACCTCTCGCACTGAAGCTTTCTTT,.,TRBJ1-1,14,TRBV7-9,few
CASSRGLAGGTGELFF,TGTGCCAGCAGCCGCGGACTAGCGGGAGGGACCGGGGAGCTGTTTTTT,TRBD2,TRBJ2-2,16,TRBV11-3,.
CASSLEAGFYEQYF,TGTGCCAGCAGCTTAGAGGCCGGGTTCTACGAGCAGTACTTC,.,TRBJ2-7,14,TRBV7-9,.
CASYGTSPWVPYNEQFF,TGTGCCAGCTACGGGACTTCACCGTGGGTCCCCTACAATGAGCAGTTCTTC,.,TRBJ2-1,17,TRBV21-1,few
CASSPWAGGGYEQYF,TGTGCCAGCAGCCCGTGGGCGGGAGGCGGGTACGAGCAGTACTTC,TRBD2,TRBJ2-7,15,TRBV7-2,.
CASSLALEAYEQYF,TGTGCCAGCAGCTTAGCGCTGGAGGCGTACGAGCAGTACTTC,.,TRBJ2-7,14,TRBV7-2,many
CASSSLQGSNQPQHF,TGTGCCAGCAGTTCCCTACAGGGGAGCAATCAGCCCCAGCATTTT,TRBD1,TRBJ1-5,15,TRBV28,few
CASSLMAGTSGSNEQFF,TGTGCCAGCAGCTTGATGGCAGGGACTAGCGGGAGCAATGAGCAGTTCTTC,TRBD2,TRBJ2-1,17,TRBV5-6,few
CASSQFPTGLRETQYF,TGCGCCAGCAGCCAATTCCCGACAGGGCTACGAGAGACCCAGTACTTC,TRBD1,TRBJ2-5,16,TRBV4-1,few
CASSLAQISSSYNEQFF,TGTGCCAGCAGCTTAGCGCAAATCTCTAGCTCCTACAATGAGCAGTTCTTC,.,TRBJ2-1,17,TRBV11-2,once
CASSTLTSGRTSSYNEQFF,TGTGCCAGTAGTACCCTCACTAGCGGGAGGACGAGCTCCTACAATGAGCAGTTCTTC,TRBD2,TRBJ2-1,19,TRBV19,few
CACSDGRWETQYF,TGTGCCTGTTCGGACGGGAGATGGGAGACCCAGTACTTC,.,TRBJ2-5,13,TRBV19,few
CASSSGYSTDTQYF,TGTGCCAGTAGTTCGGGATACAGCACAGATACGCAGTATTTT,.,TRBJ2-3,14,TRBV19,.
CASSPPTGPGYGYTF,TGTGCCAGCTCACCACCGACAGGGCCTGGGTATGGCTACACCTTC,TRBD1,TRBJ1-2,15,TRBV18,many
CASSNSGRGQTQYF,TGTGCCAGCAGCAATAGCGGGAGGGGGCAGACCCAGTACTTC,TRBD2,TRBJ2-5,14,TRBV2,few
CASSAQGTNQPQHF,TGTGCCAGCAGTGCACAGGGGACAAATCAGCCCCAGCATTTT,TRBD1,TRBJ1-5,14,TRBV6-6,few
CASSDRAGPDTQYF,TGCGCCAGCAGCGACAGGGCAGGTCCAGATACGCAGTATTTT,TRBD1,TRBJ2-3,14,TRBV5-1,.
CASTPWAGSTDTQYF,TGTGCCAGCACCCCCTGGGCAGGTAGCACAGATACGCAGTATTTT,.,TRBJ2-3,15,TRBV27,few